This TCR beta chain was identified during a study of identical twins. TCRdb re-called the 5' RACE reads through MiXCR, storing one row per CDR3 protein. The data contain some 230,000 distinct CDR3 sequences, approximately 7.1% of them singletons. This clonotype was detected once. The CDR3 is 17 amino acids. V lost 11 bases and J lost 3, with 29 bases in between. Germline CDR1 reads LGHDT; CDR2 reads YNNKEL (reference sequence). The sample was also reused in another study, on T cells expressing NK-cell markers. That source notes: Investigators obtained TCR beta repertoires from sorted CD3+CD56+NKG2C+, CD3+CD56+NKG2C- and CD3+CD56-NKG2C+ T cells. In roughly six donors, dominant NKG2C+ clonotypes were about 1.0-7.5% of CD8+ T cells.

The sequencing sample was made of CD8+ T cells sorted from blood. The sequence came from a woman younger than 30 in good health. The chain couples TRBV3-1 to TRBJ2-7, with D maybe TRBD1 (6 bases). In DNA, the CDR3 is TGTGCCTTCAGTTTAGTTACCAGGGGCCACTTCCTCTACGAGCAGTACTTC. Encoded protein: CAFSLVTRGHFLYEQYF.